The rows below give T cell receptor beta chains drawn from one sample of a study of blood T cells in healthy people across ages. TCRdb re-called the 5' RACE reads with MiXCR, one entry per CDR3 protein. The table has about 720,000 distinct CDR3 sequences, roughly 20% seen once. The sequenced sample consisted of blood. The receptors derive from a man aged 65 to 79 in good health. Both conserved end residues are part of each CDR3. Each record gives: V gene, J gene, D gene, CDR3 length, clone size, CDR3 DNA, CDR3 protein. A D gene is named only where the DNA matches it firmly. Size values are once, few and many counts, or a class for expanded clones, and some rows have none.

v_gene: TRBV24-1
j_gene: TRBJ2-5
d_gene: NA
len: 12
abundance: NA
CDR3nt: TGTGCCACCAGTTCGGGGCCAGAGACCCAGTACTTC
CDR3aa: CATSSGPETQYF

v_gene: TRBV7-9
j_gene: TRBJ1-2
d_gene: NA
len: 12
abundance: few
CDR3nt: TGTGCCACCAACCGGGACGTCTATGGCTACACCTTC
CDR3aa: CATNRDVYGYTF

v_gene: TRBV11-2
j_gene: TRBJ1-1
d_gene: NA
len: 12
abundance: few
CDR3nt: TGTGCCAGCAGCTTAGTCTCGGCTGAAGCTTTCTTT
CDR3aa: CASSLVSAEAFF

v_gene: TRBV24-1
j_gene: TRBJ2-3
d_gene: TRBD2
len: 17
abundance: NA
CDR3nt: TGTGCCACCAGTGATCCTAGCGGGAGGGCCAGGACAGATACGCAGTATTTT
CDR3aa: CATSDPSGRARTDTQYF

v_gene: TRBV5-1
j_gene: TRBJ2-3
d_gene: TRBD2
len: 17
abundance: NA
CDR3nt: TGCGCCAGCAGCTTGGCTGGGGGACTAGACCCCACAGATACGCAGTATTTT
CDR3aa: CASSLAGGLDPTDTQYF

v_gene: TRBV7-8
j_gene: TRBJ2-3
d_gene: NA
len: 16
abundance: few
CDR3nt: TGTGCCAGCAGCTTATGGGACGACATTACCACAGATACGCAGTATTTT
CDR3aa: CASSLWDDITTDTQYF

v_gene: TRBV6-6
j_gene: TRBJ1-2
d_gene: NA
len: 14
abundance: few
CDR3nt: TGTGCCAGCAGTTCTAGGACCCTCAGTGGCCTGTACACCTTC
CDR3aa: CASSSRTLSGLYTF

v_gene: TRBV6-9
j_gene: TRBJ2-7
d_gene: NA
len: 12
abundance: few
CDR3nt: TGTGCCAGCCGAGTTGGTCTCTACAAGCAGTACTTC
CDR3aa: CASRVGLYKQYF

v_gene: TRBV7-9
j_gene: TRBJ2-7
d_gene: TRBD1
len: 16
abundance: NA
CDR3nt: TGTGCCAGCAGCCCCTCGTATATGGCAGGGGGCCGCGAGCAGTACTTC
CDR3aa: CASSPSYMAGGREQYF

v_gene: TRBV3-1
j_gene: TRBJ2-1
d_gene: TRBD1
len: 15
abundance: few
CDR3nt: TGTGCCAGCAGCCGAGGGACAGGGGGAAACAATGAGCAGTTCTTC
CDR3aa: CASSRGTGGNNEQFF

v_gene: TRBV20-1
j_gene: TRBJ1-5
d_gene: NA
len: 13
abundance: few
CDR3nt: TGCAGTGCTGAGGGCCGGGGTCCAGAGCCCCAGCATTTT
CDR3aa: CSAEGRGPEPQHF